This TCR beta chain was documented in a study of T cells in tuberculosis. For the study at large: A South African cohort included IGRA-negative adolescents, latently infected IGRA-positive adolescents and adults with active tuberculosis. PBMC were archived before or within 7 days of starting treatment. Whole-study results and caveats: Active tuberculosis cases were adults; controls were adolescents. Active tuberculosis patients had shorter CDR3-alpha; the beta difference was nonsignificant.

Described time point: new active TB diagnosis, blood taken before or within 7 days of starting treatment. This clone was observed a single time. The target antigen is unknown. Sequencing was performed with immunoSEQ multiplex PCR; in TCRdb, only in-frame clones are kept and a portion is missing. The sample carries fewer than 35,000 clones, roughly 86% recorded once. The source material was PBMCs, sampled at tuberculosis diagnosis. This sequence was found in an adult with tuberculosis.

CDR3: CAISPGDNTEAFF. CDR3 bases: TGTGCCATCAGTCCAGGGGACAACACTGAAGCTTTCTTT. V and J are TRBV10-3 and TRBJ1-1; D possibly corresponds to TRBD1 (6 bases). V lost 5 bases, J lost 2 bases, and 9 bases lay in between. Looked up from germline, CDR1 is ENHRY and CDR2 is SYGVKD. The CDR3 loop spans 13 amino acids.